This T cell receptor beta chain emerged from a study of spatial heterogeneity in lung cancer. Background on the study: In cases with available follow-up PBMC samples, these were sequenced at a median of about two years after resection. The average count in raw reads for each unique TCR and UMI combination exceeded 8.5 appearances.

Study results and caveats: Expanded tumor TCRs that were ubiquitous appeared in blood more at resection than follow-up.

A unique molecular identifier was attached to every TCR cDNA molecule. Using its own MiXCR run on the 5' RACE reads, TCRdb lists one record per CDR3 protein. The sample comprises under 150,000 distinct CDR3 sequences, less than 15% of which are singletons, and around 16% rests with the top ten. V gave up 5 bases and J gave up 8 bases; unmatched junction bases: 8. This CDR3 comprises 13 residues. CDR1 and CDR2 from the germline V gene are LNHDA and SQIVND (reference sequence). This clonotype has just a few counts. Its cognate antigen is unknown. Noted time point: blood at routine non-recurrence follow-up after resection. Sequencing of whole RNA from tumor, nontumor lung or frozen PBMC involved no sorting.

The source was PBMCs, collected at follow-up. This clonotype was obtained from a male donor with early-stage non-small cell lung cancer. This rearrangement joins TRBV19 to TRBJ1-2; 7 bases line up with TRBD1. The CDR3 protein is CASSWRGGIGYTF. In DNA form, the CDR3 reads TGTGCCAGTAGTTGGCGAGGGGGCATCGGCTACACCTTC.